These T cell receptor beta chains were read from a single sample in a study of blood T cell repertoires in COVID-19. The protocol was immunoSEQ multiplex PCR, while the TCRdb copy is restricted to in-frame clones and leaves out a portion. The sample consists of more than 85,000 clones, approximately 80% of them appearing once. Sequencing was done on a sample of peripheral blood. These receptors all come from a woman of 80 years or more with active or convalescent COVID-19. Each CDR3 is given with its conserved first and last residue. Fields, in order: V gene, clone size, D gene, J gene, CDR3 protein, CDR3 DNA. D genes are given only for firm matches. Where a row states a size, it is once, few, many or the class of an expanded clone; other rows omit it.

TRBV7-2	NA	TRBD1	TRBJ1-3	CASSLQGSAGNTIYF	TGTGCCAGCAGCCTACAGGGGTCGGCAGGAAACACCATATATTTT
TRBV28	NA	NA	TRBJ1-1	CAVPGLMNTEAFF	TGTGCCGTACCGGGACTCATGAACACTGAAGCTTTCTTT
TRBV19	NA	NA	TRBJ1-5	CASSIRSGGGGFGNQPQHF	TGTGCCAGTAGTATTCGGTCTGGGGGGGGAGGATTCGGCAATCAGCCCCAGCATTTT
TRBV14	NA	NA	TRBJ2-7	CASSQDVGGWHVEQYF	TGTGCCAGCAGCCAAGATGTCGGCGGTTGGCACGTCGAGCAGTACTTC
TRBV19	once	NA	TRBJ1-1	CASSPGSDFFEAFF	TGTGCCAGTAGTCCGGGGAGCGATTTCTTTGAAGCTTTCTTT
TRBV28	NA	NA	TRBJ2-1	CASRSTEVNEQFF	TGTGCCAGCAGGTCGACTGAAGTCAATGAGCAGTTCTTC
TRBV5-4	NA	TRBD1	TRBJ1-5	CASSPDRGHNQPQHF	TGTGCCAGCAGCCCGGACAGGGGGCACAATCAGCCCCAGCATTTT
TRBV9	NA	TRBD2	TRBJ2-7	CASSAAGGPGNEQYF	TGTGCCAGCAGCGCCGCGGGAGGGCCCGGGAACGAGCAGTACTTC
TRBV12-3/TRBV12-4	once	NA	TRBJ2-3	CASSLARDTQYF	TGTGCCAGCAGTTTAGCCCGGGATACGCAGTATTTT
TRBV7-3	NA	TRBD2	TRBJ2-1	CASSLDRTSGRGRFF	TGTGCCAGCAGCTTAGATAGGACTAGCGGGAGGGGAAGGTTCTTC
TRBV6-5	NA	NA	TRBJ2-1	CASRTTSRAYNEQFF	TGTGCCAGCAGAACAACGAGCAGGGCCTACAATGAGCAGTTCTTC
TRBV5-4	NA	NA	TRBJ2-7	CASSPKGGHEQYF	TGTGCCAGCAGCCCAAAAGGGGGACACGAGCAGTACTTC
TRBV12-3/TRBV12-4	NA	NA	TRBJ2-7	CASSLGPRDEQYF	TGTGCCAGCAGTTTAGGGCCCAGGGACGAGCAGTACTTC
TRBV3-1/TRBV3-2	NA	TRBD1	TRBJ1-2	CASSQDSGTGVTGYTF	TGTGCCAGCAGCCAAGATTCGGGGACAGGGGTAACTGGCTACACCTTC
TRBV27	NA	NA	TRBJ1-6	CASSLSTHSGSPLHF	TGTGCCAGCAGTTTATCGACCCATTCGGGTTCACCCCTCCACTTT
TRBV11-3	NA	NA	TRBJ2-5	CASSLGRYRGGLHEETQYF	TGTGCCAGCAGCTTAGGTCGCTACAGGGGAGGCCTGCACGAAGAGACCCAGTACTTC
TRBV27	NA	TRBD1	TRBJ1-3	CASSTQGVAGNTIYF	TGTGCCAGCAGTACCCAGGGGGTGGCTGGAAACACCATATATTTT